These T cell receptor beta chains were read from a single sample in a study of T-cell memory formation after mild COVID-19. TCRdb reprocessed the 5' RACE reads with MiXCR, giving one entry per CDR3 protein. Here the sample spans approximately 580,000 distinct CDR3 sequences, roughly 20% being singletons. Specimen: PBMCs or a T cell subset sorted from them (not recorded which). The receptors stem from an adult woman who had mild COVID-19 (a few samples of this study predate the infection). Cell type and time point are not known. CDR3s include the opening cysteine and the closing phenylalanine or tryptophan. The D gene is left open where the match is weak.

v_call	j_call	d_call	cdr3_aa
TRBV20-1	TRBJ2-1	TRBD2	CSARVSGRTNEQFF
TRBV19	TRBJ1-5	.	CATRDNHSNQPQHF
TRBV10-2	TRBJ2-3	TRBD2	CASSEGSGGATDTQYF
TRBV5-1	TRBJ2-7	TRBD2	CASSLLPSGGTSTEQYF
TRBV9	TRBJ1-1	.	CASSPDGGIGAFF
TRBV15	TRBJ1-1	.	CATGGRNTEAFF
TRBV18	TRBJ1-2	.	CASSPASRRPVANYGYTF
TRBV24-1	TRBJ2-7	TRBD1	CATSDPRQGIYEQYF
TRBV18	TRBJ2-3	TRBD2	CASSPAGSGITQYF
TRBV7-6	TRBJ2-1	.	CASSLGSSSLYEQFF
TRBV4-1	TRBJ2-7	.	CASSQVYGRDYEQYF
TRBV12-3/TRBV12-4	TRBJ2-1	.	CASSLVYEQFF
TRBV5-1	TRBJ2-7	.	CASSFVSEGAYEQYF
TRBV18	TRBJ1-2	.	CASSPGTDPNYGYTF
TRBV7-3	TRBJ2-2	.	CASSLTRAGELFF
TRBV3-1	TRBJ2-5	TRBD1	CASSQDGTGRETQYF
TRBV2	TRBJ1-4	.	CASSGGPREKLFF
TRBV18	TRBJ1-1	.	CASSLGARAEAFF
TRBV5-1	TRBJ2-5	TRBD2	CASSLSPSGGASETQYF
TRBV29-1	TRBJ2-4	TRBD1	CSVGGDRGRNIQYF